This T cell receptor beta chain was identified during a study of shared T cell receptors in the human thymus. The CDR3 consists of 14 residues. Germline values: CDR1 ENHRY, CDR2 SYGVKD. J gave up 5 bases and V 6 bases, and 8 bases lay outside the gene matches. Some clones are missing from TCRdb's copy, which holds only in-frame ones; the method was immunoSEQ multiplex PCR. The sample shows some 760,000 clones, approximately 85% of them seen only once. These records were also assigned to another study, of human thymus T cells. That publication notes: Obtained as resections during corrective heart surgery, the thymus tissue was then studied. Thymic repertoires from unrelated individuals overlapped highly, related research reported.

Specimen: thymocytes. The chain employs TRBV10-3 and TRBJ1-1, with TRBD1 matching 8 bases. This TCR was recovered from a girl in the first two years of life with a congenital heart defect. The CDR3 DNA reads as TGTGCCATCAGACCCGGGACAGGTAAAACTGAAGCTTTCTTT. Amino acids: CAIRPGTGKTEAFF.